What follows are 10 T cell receptor beta chains derived from one specimen sequenced in a study of blood T cell repertoires in COVID-19. Method: immunoSEQ multiplex PCR; TCRdb's copy keeps in-frame clones and lacks some. The sample records hundreds of thousands of clones, approximately 83% being singletons. Sequenced input: PBMCs or T cells enriched from blood (not recorded which). These receptors were collected from a woman aged 35 to 49 who had been exposed to COVID-19.

The chain uses TRBV29-1 and TRBJ1-1; D is ambiguous. The CDR3 has 11 residues. V was clipped by 7 bases and J by 4 bases, with 10 bases between them. CDR1 SQVTM and CDR2 ANQGSEA come from the germline V gene. CDR3 bases: TGCAGCGCAAGGGAGGGCACTGAAGCTTTCTTT. Protein product: CSAREGTEAFF.

V and J are TRBV12-5 and TRBJ1-2, with 8 bases lining up with TRBD1. This CDR3 has 18 residues. Germline V CDR1 and CDR2: LGHNT, FRNRAP. V dropped 5 bases and J dropped 8; count of bases not matched to a gene: 22. CDR3 in amino acids: CASGPFLLPGQAGGGYTF. CDR3 sequence (DNA): TGTGCTAGTGGTCCATTCTTGTTGCCGGGACAGGCAGGGGGAGGCTACACCTTC. The full variable domain, rest sourced from reference TRBV12-5 and TRBJ1-2, is DARVTQTPRHKVTEMGQEVTMRCQPILGHNTVFWYRQTMMQGLELLAYFRNRAPLDDSGMPKDRFSAEMPDATLATLKIQPSEPRDSAVYFCASGPFLLPGQAGGGYTFGSGTRLTVV.

This clone is a singleton in its sample. The chain carries TRBV4-1 and TRBJ2-5, with 8 bases matching TRBD1. The J segment lost 4 bases and the V segment lost 4 bases, leaving 8 bases of the junction unmatched. The CDR3 has 15 residues. Germline V gene sequence: CDR1 MGHRA, CDR2 YSYEKL. DNA for the CDR3: TGCGCCAGCAGCCCCGCGGACAGGGACCTAGAGACCCAGTACTTC. Residues: CASSPADRDLETQYF.

This chain uses TRBV7-2 with TRBJ1-1; possibly TRBD1 for D (5 bases). Trimming cost V 3 bases and J 1 base, with 9 bases left between them. Germline V gives CDR1 SGHTA, CDR2 FQGNSA. This CDR3 comprises 14 residues. DNA of the CDR3: TGTGCCAGCAGCTTGTTACAGGCGAACACTGAAGCTTTCTTT. Amino acids: CASSLLQANTEAFF.

The DNA for the CDR3 is TGTGCCACCAGCAGAGTTGTAGAGGGCTACACCTTC. Translation gives CATSRVVEGYTF. The chain joins TRBV15 to TRBJ1-2, with D unclear. Trimming stripped 1 base from V and 8 bases from J, with 8 bases between. The germline V gene encodes CDR1 LNHNV and CDR2 YYDKDF (reference sequence). CDR3 length: 12 residues.

About this clone itself: Sequence at one end of the junction differs from germline and may be a read error. The chain joins TRBV28 to TRBJ1-1, with 9 bases lining up with TRBD1. This CDR3 has 15 amino acids. Germline loops: CDR1 MDHEN, CDR2 SYDVKM. The CDR3, as DNA: TGTGCCAGCACCCTACCCGGGACAGGGAACCCTGAAGCTTTCTTT. It codes for CASTLPGTGNPEAFF.

The chain couples TRBV4-1 to TRBJ1-4, with TRBD1 matching 8 bases. The CDR3 is made up of 17 amino acids. Trimming took 0 bases from V and 8 from J; bases not matched to a gene: 11. Looked up from germline, CDR1 is MGHRA and CDR2 is YSYEKL. As DNA, the CDR3 is TGCGCCAGCAGCCAAGATGGAGGGGCAGGGGGCCGAGAAAAACTGTTTTTT. Translated, it gives CASSQDGGAGGREKLFF.

A remark on this clone: This CDR3 is also generated by other DNA sequences in the sample. This chain connects TRBV18 to TRBJ1-2; the D is unclear. V lost 3 bases and J 5 bases, leaving 10 bases between the germline ends. The CDR3 sequence is 13 residues long. Germline lookup yields CDR1 KGHSH and CDR2 LQKENI. The CDR3 is CASSPPGGYGYTF. The CDR3 region has the DNA TGTGCCAGCTCACCCCCTGGCGGGTATGGCTACACCTTC.

The chain joins TRBV6-5 to TRBJ2-7, with 9 bases aligning to TRBD1. The junction had 4 bases not matched to a gene; V was cut back by 7 bases and J by 0 bases. CDR3 length: 14 amino acids. Germline lookup yields CDR1 MNHEY and CDR2 SVGAGI. The CDR3 DNA sequence: TGTGCCAGCACCCGGGACAGGGACTCCTACGAGCAGTACTTC. Translation: CASTRDRDSYEQYF.

This clone turned up a few times. The chain couples TRBV30 to TRBJ1-2, with unresolved D. The germline V gene has CDR1 GTSNPN and CDR2 SVGIG (reference sequence). The CDR3 has 12 amino acids. V lost 3 bases to trimming and J lost 5 bases, with 10 bases between them. DNA of the CDR3: TGTGCCTGGAGGGCCGGGTTGTATGGCTACACCTTC. Protein sequence: CAWRAGLYGYTF.